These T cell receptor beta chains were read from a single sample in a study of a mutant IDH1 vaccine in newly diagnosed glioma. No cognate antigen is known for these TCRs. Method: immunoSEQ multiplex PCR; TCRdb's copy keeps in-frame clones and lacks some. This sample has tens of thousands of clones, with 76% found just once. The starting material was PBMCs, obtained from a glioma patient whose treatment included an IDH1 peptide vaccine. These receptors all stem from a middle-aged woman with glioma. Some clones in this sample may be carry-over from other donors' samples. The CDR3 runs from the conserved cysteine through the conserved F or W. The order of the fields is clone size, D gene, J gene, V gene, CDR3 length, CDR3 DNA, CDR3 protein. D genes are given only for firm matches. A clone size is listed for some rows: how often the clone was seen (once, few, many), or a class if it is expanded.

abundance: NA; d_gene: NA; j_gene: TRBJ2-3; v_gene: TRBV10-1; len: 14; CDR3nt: TGCGCCACAGGGGGGGACAGCTCCACAGATACGCAGTATTTT; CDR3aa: CATGGDSSTDTQYF
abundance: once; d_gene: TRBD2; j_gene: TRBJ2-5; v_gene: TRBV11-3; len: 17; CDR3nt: TGTGCCAGCAGCTTAGGGGTAGCGGGGAGGATTGGGGAGACCCAGTACTTC; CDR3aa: CASSLGVAGRIGETQYF
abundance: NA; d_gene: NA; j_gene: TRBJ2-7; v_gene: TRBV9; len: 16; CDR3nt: TGTGCCAGCAGCTACTTGGACAGTTCCCACTACTACGAGCAGTACTTC; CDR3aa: CASSYLDSSHYYEQYF
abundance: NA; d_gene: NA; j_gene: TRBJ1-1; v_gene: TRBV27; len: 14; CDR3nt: TGTGCCAGCAGTTCCCCTGGAGAGAACACTGAAGCTTTCTTT; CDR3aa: CASSSPGENTEAFF
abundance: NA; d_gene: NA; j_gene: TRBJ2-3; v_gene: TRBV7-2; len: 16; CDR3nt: TGTGCCAGCAGCGTCCGCGTCCTAGGGCGGGGAGATACGCAGTATTTT; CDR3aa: CASSVRVLGRGDTQYF
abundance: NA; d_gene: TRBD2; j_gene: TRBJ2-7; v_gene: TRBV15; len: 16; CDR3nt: TGTGCCACCAGCAGATCCTGGACTAGCGGGACCTACGAGCAGTACTTC; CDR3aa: CATSRSWTSGTYEQYF
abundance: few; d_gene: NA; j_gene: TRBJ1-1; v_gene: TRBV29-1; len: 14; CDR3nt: TGCAGCGTCGGGTGGCGGGCGGAGAACACTGAAGCTTTCTTT; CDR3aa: CSVGWRAENTEAFF
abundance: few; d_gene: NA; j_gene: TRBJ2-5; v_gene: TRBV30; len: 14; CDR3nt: TGTGCCTGGAGTCCTCGCCCGAGGAAAGAGACCCAGTACTTC; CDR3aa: CAWSPRPRKETQYF
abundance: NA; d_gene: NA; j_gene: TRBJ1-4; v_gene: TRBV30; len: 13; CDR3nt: TGTGCCTGGAGTAGTGGTTTCGGTGAAAAACTGTTTTTT; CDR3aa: CAWSSGFGEKLFF
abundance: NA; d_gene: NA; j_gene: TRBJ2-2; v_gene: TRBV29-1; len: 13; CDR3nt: TGCAGCGTTGAACAGGAGAACACCGGGGAGCTGTTTTTT; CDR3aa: CSVEQENTGELFF
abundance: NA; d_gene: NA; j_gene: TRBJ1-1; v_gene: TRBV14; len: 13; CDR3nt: TGTGCCAGCAGCCATCACCCCAACAGTGAAGCTTTCTTT; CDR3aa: CASSHHPNSEAFF
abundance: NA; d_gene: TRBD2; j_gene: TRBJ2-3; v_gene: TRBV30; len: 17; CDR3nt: TGTGCCTGGAGTAATCGCGGGGGGGCCATATGGACAGATACGCAGTATTTT; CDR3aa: CAWSNRGGAIWTDTQYF
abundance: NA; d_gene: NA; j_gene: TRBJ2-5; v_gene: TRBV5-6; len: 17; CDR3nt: TGTGCCAGCAGCTCCATGCAAGGACTTCGGAACCAAGAGACCCAGTACTTC; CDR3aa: CASSSMQGLRNQETQYF
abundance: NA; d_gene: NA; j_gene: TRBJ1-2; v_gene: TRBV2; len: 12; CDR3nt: TGTGCCAGCGTTCGTCAGTCCGGGGGCTACACCTTC; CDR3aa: CASVRQSGGYTF
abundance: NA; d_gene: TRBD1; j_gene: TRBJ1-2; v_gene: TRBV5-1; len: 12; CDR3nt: TGCGCCAGCAGCATGACAGGGAGAGGCTACACCTTC; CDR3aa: CASSMTGRGYTF
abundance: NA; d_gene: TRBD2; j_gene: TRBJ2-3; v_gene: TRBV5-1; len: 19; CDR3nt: TGCGCCAGCAGCTTGTCTAGCGGGGTGGCCTTTCACAGCACAGATACGCAGTATTTT; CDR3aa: CASSLSSGVAFHSTDTQYF
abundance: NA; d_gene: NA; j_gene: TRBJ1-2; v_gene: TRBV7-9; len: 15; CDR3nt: TGTGCCAGCAGCTTAGGGGGCAGGGGTCGGGATGGCTACACCTTC; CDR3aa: CASSLGGRGRDGYTF
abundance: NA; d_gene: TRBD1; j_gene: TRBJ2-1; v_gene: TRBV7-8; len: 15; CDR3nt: TGTGCCAGCAGGAGCGGGACAGGGGGTATGAATGAGCAGTTCTTC; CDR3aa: CASRSGTGGMNEQFF
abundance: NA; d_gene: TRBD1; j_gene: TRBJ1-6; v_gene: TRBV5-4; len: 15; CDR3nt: TGTGCCAGCAGTTCCTACCAGGGGGCCGGTTCACCCCTCCACTTT; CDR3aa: CASSSYQGAGSPLHF
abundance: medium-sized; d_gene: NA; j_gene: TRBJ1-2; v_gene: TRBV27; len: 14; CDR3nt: TGTGCCAGCAGTACGCAGGGTGCAAACTATGGCTACACCTTC; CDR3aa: CASSTQGANYGYTF
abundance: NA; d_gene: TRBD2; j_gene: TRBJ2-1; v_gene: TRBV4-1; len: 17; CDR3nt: TGCGCCAGCAGCCAAGAGTCTAGCGGGGGGCTGTTCAATGAGCAGTTCTTC; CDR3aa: CASSQESSGGLFNEQFF
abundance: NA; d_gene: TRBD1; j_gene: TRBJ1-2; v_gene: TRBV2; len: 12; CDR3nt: TGTGCCACTCCGGGACAGGGTTTAGGCTACACCTTC; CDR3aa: CATPGQGLGYTF
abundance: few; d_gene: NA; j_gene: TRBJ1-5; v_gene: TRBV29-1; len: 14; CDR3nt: TGCAGTGCTGGGGGGGCAAATAGCAATCAGCCCCAGCATTTT; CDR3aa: CSAGGANSNQPQHF
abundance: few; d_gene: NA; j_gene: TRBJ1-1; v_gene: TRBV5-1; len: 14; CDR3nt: TGCGCCAGCAGCTTGCGGAATATGAACACTGAAGCTTTCTTT; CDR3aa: CASSLRNMNTEAFF
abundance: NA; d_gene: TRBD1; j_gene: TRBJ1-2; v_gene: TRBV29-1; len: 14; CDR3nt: TGCAGCGTTGAAAGGGCAGGGGGCGACTATGGCTACACCTTC; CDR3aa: CSVERAGGDYGYTF
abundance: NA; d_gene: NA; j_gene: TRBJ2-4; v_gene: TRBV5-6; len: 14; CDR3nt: TGTGCCAGCAGCTCGGCTCTGGGTGGGAACATTCAGTACTTC; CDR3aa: CASSSALGGNIQYF
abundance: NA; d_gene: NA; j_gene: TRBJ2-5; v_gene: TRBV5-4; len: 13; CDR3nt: TGTGCCAGCAGCTTTAGGGGCCGGGAGACCCAGTACTTC; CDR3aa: CASSFRGRETQYF